Listed below are T cell receptor beta chains from one sample, sequenced in a study of blood T cell repertoires in COVID-19. TCRdb's copy holds only in-frame clones and misses some; the assay was immunoSEQ multiplex PCR. The table shows more than 65,000 clones, with around 86% occurring only once. Input material: peripheral blood. These TCRs come from a man aged 50 or older with active COVID-19. The CDR3 runs from the conserved cysteine through the conserved F or W. Clone size is shown for a subset of rows, as once, few, many or a class of expanded clone.

TRBV5-8	TRBJ2-7	.	CASSLVGSGGAYEQYF
TRBV7-9	TRBJ1-6	.	CASSLDNYPLF
TRBV11-2	TRBJ1-1	.	CASSPYQGLTEAFF
TRBV15	TRBJ2-1	few	CATSSPREYPRNEQFF
TRBV2	TRBJ1-1	.	CASTTDRGFTEAFF
TRBV7-2	TRBJ1-4	.	CASSLGGGGEKLFF
TRBV7-2	TRBJ1-5	once	CASSFHRDQPQHF
TRBV7-2	TRBJ2-3	.	CASSLRGLAGTDTQYF
TRBV30	TRBJ2-7	.	CAWSVPGSLSYEQYF
TRBV18	TRBJ1-4	once	CASSVIPGQGRLYEKLFF
TRBV6-2/TRBV6-3	TRBJ1-2	few	CASSYSRTGGGYGYTF
TRBV3-1/TRBV3-2	TRBJ2-5	.	CASSRYIAGEETQYF
TRBV5-1	TRBJ2-7	few	CASSLGQPPYEQYF
TRBV18	TRBJ2-5	.	CASSPEGETQYF